The clone carrying this TCR beta chain was seen only a few times. Its specificity is not known. This sample was taken from a study of vaccination effects on CD4 cells after COVID-19. Background on the study: Post-vaccine specimens arrived a median 72 days past the second dose.

The CDR3 is made up of 16 amino acids. Germline assignment: CDR1 SGHNT and CDR2 YENEEA. The V gene lost 5 bases and the J gene lost 3 bases, with 16 bases spanning the gap. Prior to sequencing, the ViraFEST assay stimulated PBMC with viral peptide pools, which expanded the antigen-specific CD4+ T cells. Following a roughly 11-day culture, CD4+ T cells were purified. Two-dose BNT162b2 or mRNA-1273 vaccination was given to participants. Neither prior SARS-CoV-2 infection nor positive nucleocapsid antibodies were present in the vaccine recipients. Wells each received under 2.5 million PBMC, cultured with 10 IU/ml IL-2 and 10 ug/ml peptides. Half of the medium was exchanged for IL-2 medium on both days 3 and 7. Profiled with immunoSEQ multiplex PCR; TCRdb holds only in-frame clones, not every one. The data show about 29,000 clones, roughly 68% seen once.

The origin of this receptor is a human donor who received a COVID-19 vaccine. The specimen was CD4+ T cells from PBMCs cultured with HCoV-OC43 spike peptides, collected after COVID-19 vaccination. As to subset: HCoV-OC43 spike overlapping peptide pool stimulation. This chain links TRBV11-3 with TRBJ2-2, with D perhaps matching TRBD1 (6 bases). In DNA form, the CDR3 reads TGTGCCAGCAGCCCAGCCTACAGGGAGTACACCGGGGAGCTGTTTTTT. Translating it yields CASSPAYREYTGELFF.